This T cell receptor beta chain was identified during a study of blood T cell repertoires in COVID-19. Across the whole study: PBMCs, B-cell-depleted T cells, or T cells were the source of the cDNA or gDNA that made up the material.

The length of the CDR3 is 13 residues. Germline CDR1 reads MDHEN; CDR2 reads SYDVKM. Trimming took 2 bases from V and 1 from J, leaving 5 bases between them. Original handling: Reference gene primer amplification gave nucleated cell count estimates. Assay: immunoSEQ multiplex PCR; the TCRdb copy retains only in-frame clones and omits some. The V and J calls and clone size were taken over from that table, and D and trimming were inferred from the DNA. The sample consists of roughly 200,000 clones, roughly 83% of them appearing once. Sequencing was done on a sample of peripheral blood. This receptor was taken from a middle-aged man with acute or convalescent COVID-19. V usage is TRBV28 and J usage is TRBJ1-1; D remains unclear. CDR3 DNA: TGTGCCAGCAGTTTAAGAGCGAACACTGAAGCTTTCTTT. It codes for CASSLRANTEAFF. Complete variable domain (other parts from reference TRBV28 and TRBJ1-1): DVKVTQSSRYLVKRTGEKVFLECVQDMDHENMFWYRQDPGLGLRLIYFSYDVKMKEKGDIPEGYSVSREKKERFSLILESASTNQTSMYLCASSLRANTEAFFGQGTRLTVV.